These 31 T cell receptor beta chains were sequenced from one sample in a study of fetal regulatory T cell absence and autoimmunity. Profiling relied on immunoSEQ multiplex PCR, and the TCRdb table lists in-frame clones only, not all of them. Of about 95,000 clones listed, 72% are singletons. The material sequenced was pancreas tissue. The source is a male donor with IPEX syndrome.

The V call is TRBV30, the J call TRBJ1-6; D is undetermined. Germline assignment: CDR1 GTSNPN and CDR2 SVGIG (reference sequence). V lost 2 bases to trimming and J lost 9 bases, with 14 bases between them. The CDR3 covers 14 residues. The CDR3 loop reads CAWSRGKGGSPLHF. The CDR3 DNA follows: TGTGCCTGGAGTCGGGGAAAGGGAGGTTCACCCCTCCACTTT.

The V call is TRBV4-1, the J call TRBJ1-1, with D perhaps TRBD1 (5 bases). V lost 1 base, J lost 5 bases, and 14 bases lay in between. The V gene's germline CDR1 is MGHRA and CDR2 YSYEKL. This CDR3 spans 15 amino acids. The CDR3 sequence is CASSQGGPMGTEAFF. Here the CDR3 DNA reads TGCGCCAGCAGCCAAGGGGGCCCTATGGGGACTGAAGCTTTCTTT.

The chain carries TRBV4-1 and TRBJ1-2; D not certain. Germline V gene sequence: CDR1 MGHRA, CDR2 YSYEKL. The CDR3 length is 13 residues. Trimming shortened V by 1 base and J by 1 base, and 4 bases separated the two germline ends. CDR3 residues: CASSQVDNYGYTF. CDR3 DNA sequence: TGCGCCAGCAGCCAAGTGGATAACTATGGCTACACCTTC.

This chain connects TRBV27 to TRBJ1-4; 9 bases map to TRBD1. This CDR3 is 15 amino acids long. CDR1 is MNHEY, CDR2 SMNVEV, per germline (reference sequence). Trimming removed 2 bases from V and 7 bases from J; junction bases left unmatched: 5. Written as DNA, the CDR3 is TGTGCCAGCAGTTTAAGACAGGGGGTTTTTGAAAAACTGTTTTTT. Translated: CASSLRQGVFEKLFF.

The chain uses TRBV2 and TRBJ1-2; 7 bases fit TRBD1. From germline, CDR1 is SNHLY and CDR2 FYNNEI. The V gene end was trimmed by 2 bases and the J gene end by 9 bases; junction bases not matched to a gene: 6. The CDR3 is 13 residues long. The CDR3 bases are TGTGCCAGCAGTGAAAAGGGGGCGCGTAGCTACACCTTC. Translating gives CASSEKGARSYTF.

The J gene is TRBJ2-7, the V gene TRBV6-1; 9 bases match TRBD1. The CDR3 loop spans 14 amino acids. Germline CDR1 MNHNS, CDR2 SASEGT. V shed 8 bases and J 1 base; nucleotides not matched to a gene: 6. Here the CDR3 reads CASASDRGSYEQYF. The CDR3 bases are TGTGCCAGCGCATCGGACAGGGGTTCCTACGAGCAGTACTTC.

The chain has TRBV29-1 and TRBJ1-1, with 7 bases lining up with TRBD1. This CDR3 is 13 amino acids long. Trimming took 4 bases from V and 1 from J; bases not matched to a gene: 3. Germline-derived CDR1 and CDR2 are SQVTM and ANQGSEA. The CDR3 spells CSVVEGANTEAFF. The CDR3 region has the DNA TGCAGCGTTGTTGAGGGGGCGAACACTGAAGCTTTCTTT.

The chain carries TRBV30 and TRBJ1-1; TRBD1 matches at 8 bases. V lost 2 bases and J lost 3; bases outside the gene matches: 2. Germline loops: CDR1 GTSNPN, CDR2 SVGIG (reference sequence). There are 13 residues in the CDR3. The CDR3 reads CAWSTDRDTEAFF. The CDR3 DNA reads as TGTGCCTGGAGTACGGACAGGGACACTGAAGCTTTCTTT.

This clone is a singleton in its sample. V usage is TRBV11-2 and J usage is TRBJ2-7; D possibly uses TRBD1 or TRBD2 (5 bases each). V was cut by 5 bases and J by 2 bases, with 16 bases left in between. CDR1 and CDR2 from the germline V gene are SGHAT and FQNNGV. The CDR3 extends over 15 amino acids. The CDR3 nucleotides read TGTGCCAGCAGCCCCCCTCCTAGGGACCCCTACGAGCAGTACTTC. This codes for CASSPPPRDPYEQYF.

In this sample, this clone turned up a few times. This may be a read error: a much more frequent sequence differs by one nucleotide. The chain recombines TRBV7-9 with TRBJ2-6; 7 bases map to TRBD1. The CDR3 runs 15 residues. CDR1 is SEHNR, CDR2 FQNEAQ, per germline (reference sequence). V dropped 2 bases and J dropped 2; count of bases not matched to a gene: 0. CDR3 in DNA: TGTGCCAGCAGCTTAACAGGGGCTGGGGCCAACGTCCTGACTTTC. Protein: CASSLTGAGANVLTF.

The chain carries TRBV2 and TRBJ1-4, with a possible D match to TRBD1 (5 bases). Germline CDR1 reads SNHLY; CDR2 reads FYNNEI. Deletions cut 6 bases from V and 0 bases from J, with 5 bases between. This CDR3 comprises 13 residues. CDR3 nucleotide sequence: TGTGCCAGCAGGGGGGCAACTAATGAAAAACTGTTTTTT. Translating it yields CASRGATNEKLFF.

A few counts support this clone. V gene TRBV30 combines with J gene TRBJ2-2; D not resolved. The CDR3 spans 16 residues. The germline V and J ends were trimmed by 1 base and 0 bases, with 12 bases remaining between them. Germline V CDR1 and CDR2: GTSNPN, SVGIG (reference sequence). The CDR3 nucleotides are TGTGCCTGGAGTGAAGGCAGCCTCACGAACACCGGGGAGCTGTTTTTT. Protein product: CAWSEGSLTNTGELFF.

The chain carries TRBV27 and TRBJ1-1; possible D gene TRBD1, 5 bases. Germline loops: CDR1 MNHEY, CDR2 SMNVEV (reference sequence). The CDR3 covers 14 residues. V dropped 0 bases and J dropped 5 bases, with 10 bases sitting between them. This CDR3 is CASSLSVGGTEAFF. The CDR3 DNA reads as TGTGCCAGCAGTTTATCTGTTGGGGGGACTGAAGCTTTCTTT.

This clone was observed a handful of times. V is TRBV27 and J is TRBJ1-2; TRBD1 agrees at 7 bases. Germline V gives CDR1 MNHEY, CDR2 SMNVEV (reference sequence). J lost 6 bases, V lost 6 bases, and 4 bases had no gene match. The CDR3 is made up of 12 amino acids. CDR3 sequence reads: CASSPTGNGYTF. CDR3 nucleotides: TGTGCCAGCAGCCCGACAGGGAATGGCTACACCTTC.

V and J are TRBV6-1 and TRBJ2-7; D gene ambiguous. Trimming cost V 0 bases and J 3 bases, with 6 bases left between them. The germline CDR1 and CDR2 sequences are MNHNS and SASEGT. This CDR3 contains 13 residues. The chain's CDR3 is CASSEAHLYEQYF. The DNA of the CDR3 is TGTGCCAGCAGTGAAGCGCACCTCTACGAGCAGTACTTC.

The genes are TRBV4-3 and TRBJ1-2; D unclear. Trimming stripped 0 bases from V and 4 bases from J, with 9 bases between. The germline V gene has CDR1 LGHNA and CDR2 YSLEER. The CDR3 sequence is 14 residues long. The CDR3, as DNA: TGCGCCAGCAGCCAAGAACCCGGTTTCTATGGCTACACCTTC. Its translation is CASSQEPGFYGYTF.

The chain couples TRBV6-5 to TRBJ2-5, with no clear D. Trimming removed 6 bases from V and 5 bases from J, with 13 bases in between. From germline, CDR1 is MNHEY and CDR2 SVGAGI. The CDR3 runs to 13 residues. The CDR3 is CASRLRAPETQYF. The CDR3 DNA is TGTGCCAGCAGACTCCGGGCCCCGGAGACCCAGTACTTC.

This clone was counted a single time. The chain has TRBV5-1 and TRBJ1-1; D not certain. V was shortened by 4 bases and J by 7 bases, with 11 bases between the two germline ends. CDR3 length: 12 amino acids. Germline V gene data show CDR1 as SGHRS and CDR2 as YFSETQ. CDR3 nucleotides: TGCGCCAGCAGCCTTTACGGCCGTGAAGCTTTCTTT. Its protein is CASSLYGREAFF.

A single count supports this clone. V gene TRBV7-9 combines with J gene TRBJ1-1, with 7 bases that match TRBD1. After removal of 5 bases from V and 3 bases from J, the junction contained 9 bases not matched to a gene. There are 15 residues in the CDR3. Germline-derived CDR1 and CDR2 are SEHNR and FQNEAQ (reference sequence). This CDR3 is CASSRNRGWDTEAFF. The CDR3 nucleotides read TGTGCCAGCAGCCGGAACAGGGGATGGGACACTGAAGCTTTCTTT.

The J gene is TRBJ2-2, the V gene TRBV13, with 8 bases identical to TRBD2. V was clipped by 5 bases and J by 6 bases; unmatched bases: 14. CDR1 and CDR2 from the germline V gene are PRHDT and FYEKMQ (reference sequence). The CDR3 covers 17 residues. The CDR3, as DNA: TGTGCCAGCAGCCCCGCCGGGACTAGGGGGTCCGCCGGGGAGCTGTTTTTT. Translated, it gives CASSPAGTRGSAGELFF.

The gene calls are TRBV27 and TRBJ2-1, with 7 bases lining up with TRBD2. Germline CDR1 reads MNHEY; CDR2 reads SMNVEV (reference sequence). This CDR3 spans 14 amino acids. V lost 2 bases, J lost 7 bases, and 5 bases stayed unmatched. CDR3 region: CASSLPSRGNEQFF. The CDR3 coding sequence is TGTGCCAGCAGTTTACCTTCGCGGGGGAATGAGCAGTTCTTC.

This clone showed up just a few times. This rearrangement joins TRBV30 to TRBJ2-2, with TRBD1 matching over 8 bases. Germline V CDR1 and CDR2: GTSNPN, SVGIG (reference sequence). The CDR3 consists of 16 residues. V lost 0 bases and J lost 6; bases outside the gene matches: 9. CDR3 nucleotides: TGTGCCTGGAGTGTGGTTGGAACAGGGGGAGCCGGGGAGCTGTTTTTT. Protein: CAWSVVGTGGAGELFF.

The chain employs TRBV5-6 and TRBJ2-6; 8 nucleotides align to TRBD2. This CDR3 has 18 residues. V lost 8 bases to trimming and J lost 3 bases; unmatched junction nucleotides: 16. Germline CDR1 reads SGHDT; CDR2 reads YYEEEE. The CDR3 protein is CARPHIREGLSGANVLTF. For the CDR3, the DNA is TGTGCCAGACCCCACATCCGGGAGGGCCTTAGTGGGGCCAACGTCCTGACTTTC. The whole variable domain, remainder taken from reference TRBV5-6 and TRBJ2-6, is DAGVTQSPTHLIKTRGQQVTLRCSPKSGHDTVSWYQQALGQGPQFIFQYYEEEERQRGNFPDRFSGHQFPNYSSELNVNALLLGDSALYLCARPHIREGLSGANVLTFGAGSRLTVL.

The chain carries TRBV5-6 and TRBJ2-3, with 11 bases fitting TRBD2. The CDR3 contains 15 residues. Germline CDR1 SGHDT, CDR2 YYEEEE. J gave up 5 bases and V 3 bases, and 5 bases lay outside the gene matches. The CDR3 loop is CASSSFGTSGDTQYF. For the CDR3, the DNA is TGTGCCAGCAGCTCGTTCGGGACTAGCGGAGATACGCAGTATTTT.

This clone turned up a few times. The chain joins TRBV2 to TRBJ1-2; TRBD1 aligns across 10 bases. Germline loops: CDR1 SNHLY, CDR2 FYNNEI. The ends lost 10 bases at V and 8 bases at J; junction bases unmatched: 13. The CDR3 totals 14 residues. CDR3 in DNA: TGTGCCACCCTGACAGGGGGGACAGGGGACGGCTACACCTTC. It translates to CATLTGGTGDGYTF. The whole variable domain, filled in from reference TRBV2 and TRBJ1-2, reads EPEVTQTPSHQVTQMGQEVILRCVPISNHLYFYWYRQILGQKVEFLVSFYNNEISEKSEIFDDQFSVERPDGSNFTLKIRSTKLEDSAMYFCATLTGGTGDGYTFGSGTRLTVV.

V and J are TRBV6-1 and TRBJ1-4; TRBD1 aligns across 9 bases. Trimming at V came to 4 bases and at J to 0 bases, leaving 9 bases not matched to a gene. Germline loops: CDR1 MNHNS, CDR2 SASEGT. CDR3 length equals 18 residues. The DNA for the CDR3 is TGTGCCAGCAGTGTTCCGGGACAGGGCCTTGCAACTAATGAAAAACTGTTTTTT. Translating it yields CASSVPGQGLATNEKLFF.

V is TRBV7-8 and J is TRBJ2-7; D gene ambiguous. Trimming took 0 bases from V and 2 from J, leaving 17 bases between them. Looked up from germline, CDR1 is SGHVS and CDR2 is FQNEAQ. The CDR3 contains 17 residues. In DNA form, the CDR3 reads TGTGCCAGCAGCTTAGCTCGGTTTTCGGGTAACCCCTACGAGCAGTACTTC. Amino acids: CASSLARFSGNPYEQYF.

This clone appeared a few times. The rearrangement links TRBV4-1 to TRBJ1-1; 10 bases are shared with TRBD1. Germline values: CDR1 MGHRA, CDR2 YSYEKL. The CDR3 is 13 residues long. After removal of 7 bases from V and 6 bases from J, the junction contained 5 bases not matched to a gene. In DNA, the CDR3 is TGCGCCAGCACCAGACAGGGGGCCGCTGAAGCTTTCTTT. It encodes CASTRQGAAEAFF.

The chain is built from TRBV5-1 and TRBJ2-5, with 11 bases identical to TRBD1. The CDR3 length is 15 residues. CDR1 SGHRS and CDR2 YFSETQ come from the germline V gene. Unmatched junction bases numbered 6, after V lost 4 bases and J lost 4 bases. The CDR3 sequence is CASSPRTGGGETQYF. DNA for the CDR3: TGCGCCAGCAGCCCCAGGACAGGGGGCGGAGAGACCCAGTACTTC.

J is TRBJ2-5 and V is TRBV9; 8 bases line up with TRBD2. Germline CDR1 SGDLS, CDR2 YYNGEE. V was pared by 1 base and J by 5 bases, with 4 bases of the junction left unmatched. This CDR3 spans 14 amino acids. The CDR3 protein is CASSVHGGEETQYF. Here the CDR3 DNA reads TGTGCCAGCAGCGTACACGGGGGGGAGGAGACCCAGTACTTC.

This clone was seen only a few times. V is TRBV7-2 and J is TRBJ2-7, with 8 positions matching TRBD1. Germline V gives CDR1 SGHTA, CDR2 FQGNSA. The V segment lost 4 bases and the J segment 0 bases; nucleotides outside the gene matches: 2. The CDR3 is 14 residues long. In DNA form, the CDR3 reads TGTGCCAGCAGCTGGACAGGGCTCTCCTACGAGCAGTACTTC. Its protein is CASSWTGLSYEQYF. The full variable domain, completed using reference TRBV7-2 and TRBJ2-7, is GAGVSQSPSNKVTEKGKDVELRCDPISGHTALYWYRQSLGQGLEFLIYFQGNSAPDKSGLPSDRFSAERTGGSVSTLTIQRTQQEDSAVYLCASSWTGLSYEQYFGPGTRLTVT.